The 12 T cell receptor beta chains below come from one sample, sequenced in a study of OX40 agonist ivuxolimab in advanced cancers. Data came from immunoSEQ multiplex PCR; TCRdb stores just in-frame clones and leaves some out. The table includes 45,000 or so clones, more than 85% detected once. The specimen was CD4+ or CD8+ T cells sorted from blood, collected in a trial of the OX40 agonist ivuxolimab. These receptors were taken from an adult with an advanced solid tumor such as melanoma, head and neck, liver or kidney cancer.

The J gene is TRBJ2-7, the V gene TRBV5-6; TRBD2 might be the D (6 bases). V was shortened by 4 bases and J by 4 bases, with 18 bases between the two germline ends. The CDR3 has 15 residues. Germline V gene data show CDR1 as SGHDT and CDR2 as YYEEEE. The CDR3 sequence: CASSALPGAVYEQYF. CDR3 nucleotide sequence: TGTGCCAGCAGCGCTTTACCGGGAGCAGTGTACGAGCAGTACTTC.

CDR3 nucleotides: TGTGCCAGCAGCCCAGGGACAGCCTACGAGCAGTACTTC. Protein: CASSPGTAYEQYF. V and J are TRBV6-6 and TRBJ2-7; TRBD1 matches at 7 bases. The CDR3 totals 13 residues. Germline V gene lookup returns CDR1 MNHNY and CDR2 SVGAGI (reference sequence). The V gene end was trimmed by 6 bases and the J gene end by 2 bases; junction bases not matched to a gene: 4.

For the CDR3, the DNA is TGTGCCAGCAGTCCCCAGGGGGTGGAGCAGTACTTC. It codes for CASSPQGVEQYF. The chain is built from TRBV6-6 and TRBJ2-7, with 7 bases identical to TRBD1. V lost 5 bases, J lost 7 bases, and 5 bases stayed unmatched. Germline-derived CDR1 and CDR2 are MNHNY and SVGAGI (reference sequence). The CDR3 consists of 12 residues.

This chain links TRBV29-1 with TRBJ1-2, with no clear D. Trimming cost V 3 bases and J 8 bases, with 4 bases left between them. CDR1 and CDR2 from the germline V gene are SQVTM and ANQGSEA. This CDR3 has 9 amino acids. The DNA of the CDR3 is TGCAGCGTTGACCACGGCTACACCTTC. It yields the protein CSVDHGYTF.

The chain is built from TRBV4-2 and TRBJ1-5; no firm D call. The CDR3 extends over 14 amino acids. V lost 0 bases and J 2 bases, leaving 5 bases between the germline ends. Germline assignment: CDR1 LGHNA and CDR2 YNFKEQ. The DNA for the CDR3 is TGTGCCAGCAGCCAAGAGGCGGGCAATCAGCCCCAGCATTTT. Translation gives CASSQEAGNQPQHF.

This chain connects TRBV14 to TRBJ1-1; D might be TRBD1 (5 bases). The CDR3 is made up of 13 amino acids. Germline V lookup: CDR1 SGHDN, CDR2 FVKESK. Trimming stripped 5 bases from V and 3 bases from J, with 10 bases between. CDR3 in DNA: TGTGCCAGCAGCTTCGGGGGTTACACTGAAGCTTTCTTT. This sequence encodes CASSFGGYTEAFF.

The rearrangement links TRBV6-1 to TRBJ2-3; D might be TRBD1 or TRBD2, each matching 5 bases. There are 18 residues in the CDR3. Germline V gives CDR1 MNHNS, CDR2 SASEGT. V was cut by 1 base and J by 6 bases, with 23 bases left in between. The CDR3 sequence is CASSEVSRARDRKDTQYF. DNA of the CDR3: TGTGCCAGCAGTGAAGTCTCCCGCGCAAGGGACCGGAAGGATACGCAGTATTTT.

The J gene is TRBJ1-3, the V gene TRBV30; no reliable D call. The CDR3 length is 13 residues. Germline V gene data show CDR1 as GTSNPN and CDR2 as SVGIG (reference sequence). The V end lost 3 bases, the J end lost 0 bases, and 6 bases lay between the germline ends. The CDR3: CAWSHFSGNTIYF. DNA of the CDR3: TGTGCCTGGAGCCATTTCTCTGGAAACACCATATATTTT.

The CDR3 here is CASRKRTGELFF. The CDR3 nucleotides read TGTGCCAGCAGAAAACGGACCGGGGAGCTGTTTTTT. The rearrangement joins TRBV7-2 to TRBJ2-2; D unclear. From germline, CDR1 is SGHTA and CDR2 FQGNSA. The CDR3 runs 12 residues. The V and J ends lost 6 bases and 5 bases respectively, with 7 bases between them.

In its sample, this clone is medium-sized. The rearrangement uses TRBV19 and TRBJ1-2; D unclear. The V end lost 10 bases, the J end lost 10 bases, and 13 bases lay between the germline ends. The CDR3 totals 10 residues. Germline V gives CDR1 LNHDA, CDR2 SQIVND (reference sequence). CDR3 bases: TGTGCCACCAGAGAGTCGGCCTACACCTTC. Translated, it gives CATRESAYTF. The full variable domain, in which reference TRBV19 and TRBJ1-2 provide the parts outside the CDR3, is DGGITQSPKYLFRKEGQNVTLSCEQNLNHDAMYWYRQDPGQGLRLIYYSQIVNDFQKGDIAEGYSVSREKKESFPLTVTSAQKNPTAFYLCATRESAYTFGSGTRLTVV.

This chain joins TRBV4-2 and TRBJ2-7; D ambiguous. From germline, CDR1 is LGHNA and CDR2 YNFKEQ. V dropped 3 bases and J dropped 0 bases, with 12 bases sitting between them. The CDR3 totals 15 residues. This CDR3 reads CASSHLLESSYEQYF. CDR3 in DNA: TGTGCCAGCAGCCATCTCCTGGAAAGCTCCTACGAGCAGTACTTC.

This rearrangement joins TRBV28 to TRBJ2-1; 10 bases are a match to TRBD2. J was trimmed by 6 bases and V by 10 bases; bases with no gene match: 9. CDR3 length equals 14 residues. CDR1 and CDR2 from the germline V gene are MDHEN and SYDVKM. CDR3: CATSTSGIGNEQFF. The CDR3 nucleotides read TGTGCCACCTCAACTAGCGGGATCGGCAATGAGCAGTTCTTC.